The clone carrying this T cell receptor (beta chain) showed up just a few times. What it binds is unknown. The data belong to a study of post-analysis software for immune sequencing data. Across the study: Some patients lacked subtype; others had relapsing-remitting, secondary progressive or progressive-relapsing disease.

Study findings and constraints: F-measure co-clustering was strong for batch-matched samples. The study found significantly lower normalized Chao1 diversity in multiple sclerosis patients than in controls. TRBV segments more frequent in patients than in controls numbered roughly five and included TRBV5-6, TRBV5-1 and TRBV20-1.

Unique-molecular-identifier-tagged TCR beta cDNA libraries were used. In TCRdb, the PCR reads were re-called with MiXCR into one record per CDR3 protein. The profile shows fewer than 900,000 distinct CDR3 sequences, about half of them singletons. Per germline, CDR1 SQVTM and CDR2 ANQGSEA. CDR3 size: 14 residues. V was cut by 3 bases and J by 1 base, with 10 bases left in between. V and J are TRBV29-1 and TRBJ2-1; D gene ambiguous. The sequencing input was blood. The receptor comes from a girl aged 5 to 17 with multiple sclerosis. CDR3 nucleotides: TGCAGCGTTGATGGGTCCCCTTCCTACAATGAGCAGTTCTTC. Its translation is CSVDGSPSYNEQFF.